This TCR beta chain was found in a study of blood T cell repertoires in COVID-19 (dated by TCRdb to 2018 to 2020). Background for the entire study: Collaborator samples came from the United States, Italy and Spain and covered acute and convalescent phases of COVID-19. The prospective study material was composed of cDNA or gDNA derived from T cells, B-cell-depleted T cells, or PBMCs. Deeply sampled blood TCRbeta repertoires from subjects exposed to, actively infected with, or recovered from COVID-19 were included in the dataset. A freely available public database, intended as a resource for researchers studying the immune response to SARS-CoV-2, is where the repertoires were released. Samples came from the ongoing ImmuneRACE study (first 160 participants) plus 1,254 subjects from 6 global collaborators. Sample metadata almost always included a de-identified subject ID, COVID-19 status, age in years and sex. Where available, HLA class I and class II types were obtained from metadata supplied by the sample provider rather than from assay-based typing. Results and caveats for the whole study, not just this receptor: How much clinical and demographic metadata was included differed by source and by participant, and the metadata was provided uncurated.

V sheds 5 bases and J sheds 3 bases, leaving 7 bases between their ends. From a lookup of the germline V gene, CDR1 and CDR2 are SQVTM and ANQGSEA. The CDR3, from cysteine to phenylalanine, totals 11 residues. CDR3 DNA only is kept here, 33 bases in frame from base 1. TCRbeta CDR3 regions were amplified from genomic DNA by means of the immunoSEQ Assay, a bias-controlled multiplex PCR. Regarding the original processing steps: The number of nucleated cells in each sample was estimated from the amplification of reference gene primers within the assay. To quantify the absolute abundance of each unique TCRbeta CDR3 rearrangement, sequence reads were collapsed and filtered. Productive Simpson clonality was computed per sample as the square root of Simpson's diversity index over productive rearrangements. Here the immuneACCESS table is served through TCRdb, limited to in-frame sequences with V and J called. Missing clones are a known gap in these copies; in checked studies unresolved V genes cover under half, and the rest lacks a known reason. The V and J calls and the clone size are those of that table, but D and trimming were determined from the DNA. Across this sample there are 250,000 or so clones, with roughly 80% seen only once. The ten largest clones represent around 6.4% of the sample.

The table lists this clone with a count of one. What this receptor recognizes is not known. No base quality information exists; no much larger clone differs at one position. Each collaborating institution followed its own protocols to collect whole blood in K2EDTA tubes. For TCRbeta analysis, collaborators shipped samples in one of three forms: frozen whole blood, isolated PBMCs, or DNA extracted from either of those sample types. The source is a woman aged 55-70 years with active or convalescent COVID-19. The chain is made from TRBV29-1 and TRBJ2-5; the D gene is perhaps TRBD2, from 6 matching bases. Input material: peripheral blood. The CDR3 region has the sequence CSVREEETQYF. The nucleotide sequence is given as TGCAGCGTTAGGGAGGAAGAGACCCAGTACTTC. Outside the CDR3, residues come from the reference TRBV29-1 and TRBJ2-5 proteins, so the full variable domain is: SAVISQKPSRDICQRGTSLTIQCQVDSQVTMMFWYRQQPGQSLTLIATANQGSEATYESGFVIDKFPISRPNLTFSTLTVSNMSPEDSSIYLCSVREEETQYFGPGTRLLVL.